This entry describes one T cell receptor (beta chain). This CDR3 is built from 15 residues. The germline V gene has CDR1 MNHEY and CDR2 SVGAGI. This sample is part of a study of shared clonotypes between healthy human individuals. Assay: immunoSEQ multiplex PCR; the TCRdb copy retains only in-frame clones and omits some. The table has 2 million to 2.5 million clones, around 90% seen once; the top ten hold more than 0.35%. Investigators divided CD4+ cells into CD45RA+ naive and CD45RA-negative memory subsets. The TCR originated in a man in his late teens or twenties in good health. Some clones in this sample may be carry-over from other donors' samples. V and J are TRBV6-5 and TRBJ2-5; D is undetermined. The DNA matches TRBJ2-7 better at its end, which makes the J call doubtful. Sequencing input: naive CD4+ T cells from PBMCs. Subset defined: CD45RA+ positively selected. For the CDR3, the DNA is TGTGCCAGCAGACTGGACCCAGACGGTATCTACGAGCAGTACTTC. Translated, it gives CASRLDPDGIYEQYF.